This entry lists 30 T cell receptor beta chains sequenced from one sample in a study of neurological immune-mediated disorders. TCRdb used MiXCR to reprocess the 5' RACE reads, holding one entry per CDR3 protein. The sample lists about 44,000 distinct CDR3 sequences, about 6% seen once, with 0.57% in the top ten. Specimen: CD4+ T cells from blood. These receptors were obtained from a woman between 40 and 55 years old in good health.

The V gene is TRBV7-2, the J gene TRBJ2-7; D unresolved. This CDR3 has 12 amino acids. Trimming cost V 4 bases and J 12 bases, with 16 bases left between them. Germline loops: CDR1 SGHTA, CDR2 FQGNSA. The CDR3 loop is CASSSQVAEAYF. The CDR3 DNA reads TGTGCCAGCAGCTCCCAAGTGGCAGAGGCGTACTTC.

This clonotype occurred many times. CDR3 amino acids: CASSLDSGGTQPQHF. The CDR3 region has the DNA TGCGCCAGCAGCTTGGACTCCGGGGGGACTCAGCCCCAGCATTTT. J is TRBJ1-5 and V is TRBV5-1; maybe TRBD1 (5 bases). The CDR3 is 15 residues long. Looked up from germline, CDR1 is SGHRS and CDR2 is YFSETQ. Trimming shortened V by 0 bases and J by 6 bases, and 13 bases separated the two germline ends.

This clonotype was recorded many times. This rearrangement joins TRBV7-2 to TRBJ2-7; D call uncertain. The CDR3 contains 15 residues. The germline V gene encodes CDR1 SGHTA and CDR2 FQGNSA. The V end was cut by 0 bases, the J end by 4 bases, with 13 bases between. The CDR3 spells CASSLAGVPTYEQYF. CDR3 bases: TGTGCCAGCAGCTTAGCTGGGGTCCCAACATACGAGCAGTACTTC.

In its sample, this clonotype was seen many times. V and J are TRBV20-1 and TRBJ2-1; D is perhaps TRBD2 (6 bases). CDR1 DFQATT and CDR2 SNEGSKA come from the germline V gene (reference sequence). The CDR3 totals 15 residues. The CDR3 here is CSPRYPGLTYNEQFF. The CDR3 coding sequence is TGCAGCCCTAGGTATCCGGGACTGACTTACAATGAGCAGTTCTTC.

This clonotype was detected many times. J is TRBJ2-5 and V is TRBV27, with TRBD1 identical over 7 bases. V gave up 3 bases and J gave up 7 bases; unmatched junction bases: 2. CDR1 is MNHEY and CDR2 is SMNVEV in the germline V gene (reference sequence). CDR3 length: 12 residues. CDR3 nucleotide sequence: TGTGCCAGCAGTTTCAGACAGGGGACCCAGTACTTC. It is translated as CASSFRQGTQYF.

The chain recombines TRBV7-9 with TRBJ2-7; TRBD1 agrees at 9 bases. This CDR3 contains 14 residues. Germline V gene sequence: CDR1 SEHNR, CDR2 FQNEAQ (reference sequence). Germline trimming cut 1 base from V and 3 bases from J; bases unmatched to any gene: 1. The DNA of the CDR3 is TGTGCCAGCAGCTTAGGGGGACAGGGCTACGAGCAGTACTTC. Translating gives CASSLGGQGYEQYF.

This clonotype was recorded at least ten times. This chain connects TRBV5-1 to TRBJ1-1, with D unresolved. Trimming stripped 0 bases from V and 0 bases from J, with 12 bases between. The CDR3 has 16 residues. Germline values: CDR1 SGHRS, CDR2 YFSETQ. CDR3 nucleotide sequence: TGCGCCAGCAGCTTGGCCGGAGCAGATTTGAACACTGAAGCTTTCTTT. Its protein product is CASSLAGADLNTEAFF.

This clonotype was picked up many times. The chain uses TRBV7-9 and TRBJ2-3, with 10 bases lining up with TRBD1. The V and J ends lost 9 bases and 7 bases, in that order; junction bases with no gene match: 10. This CDR3 spans 14 amino acids. From germline, CDR1 is SEHNR and CDR2 FQNEAQ (reference sequence). In DNA form, the CDR3 reads TGTGCCAGTGCGCCGGGACAGGGGTTAAATACGCAGTATTTT. Protein sequence: CASAPGQGLNTQYF.

V is TRBV5-1 and J is TRBJ2-7; the match to TRBD2 covers 7 bases. After removal of 0 bases from V and 6 bases from J, the junction contained 9 bases not matched to a gene. The CDR3 is 15 amino acids. The germline gives CDR1 SGHRS, CDR2 YFSETQ. In DNA form, the CDR3 reads TGCGCCAGCAGCTTGGTTCCGGGAGGTGGGCTCGAGCAGTACTTC. It translates to CASSLVPGGGLEQYF.

This clonotype was counted ten times or more. The chain couples TRBV5-1 to TRBJ2-1; 8 positions agree with TRBD2. V lost 4 bases and J lost 4; bases outside the gene matches: 10. CDR1 is SGHRS, CDR2 YFSETQ, per germline. The CDR3 covers 16 residues. The CDR3: CASSHSSGGIYNEQFF. The CDR3 DNA reads TGCGCCAGCAGCCATTCTTCGGGAGGGATATACAATGAGCAGTTCTTC. Full variable domain (remainder filled in from reference TRBV5-1 and TRBJ2-1): KAGVTQTPRYLIKTRGQQVTLSCSPISGHRSVSWYQQTPGQGLQFLFEYFSETQRNKGNFPGRFSGRQFSNSRSEMNVSTLELGDSALYLCASSHSSGGIYNEQFFGPGTRLTVL.

This clonotype was found many times. The chain joins TRBV11-2 to TRBJ2-4; D call uncertain. The germline V gene encodes CDR1 SGHAT and CDR2 FQNNGV. V lost 0 bases to trimming and J lost 11 bases, with 8 bases between them. This CDR3 contains 12 residues. This chain's CDR3 is CASSLDHGFQYF. In DNA form, the CDR3 reads TGTGCCAGCAGCTTAGATCACGGGTTTCAGTACTTC.

This clonotype was observed at least ten times. In DNA, the CDR3 is TGCGCCAGCAGCTATCTCGGGCGGGCCCCGAACACCGGGGAGCTGTTTTTT. It yields the protein CASSYLGRAPNTGELFF. This chain uses TRBV4-1 with TRBJ2-2, with a possible D match to TRBD2 (5 bases). V shed 5 bases and J shed 0 bases, with 16 bases lying between them. Germline lookup yields CDR1 MGHRA and CDR2 YSYEKL. The CDR3 is made up of 17 amino acids.

This clonotype was detected ten times or more. As DNA, the CDR3 is TGCAGTGCTACATATTCGGGCGCAATCCTGCGCTGGCAGCCCCAGCATTTT. Protein sequence: CSATYSGAILRWQPQHF. The J gene is TRBJ1-5, the V gene TRBV20-1; no clear D gene. The V gene lost 4 bases and the J gene lost 7 bases, with 26 bases spanning the gap. Germline V gives CDR1 DFQATT, CDR2 SNEGSKA (reference sequence). The CDR3 loop spans 17 amino acids.

This clonotype was recorded many times. The chain combines TRBV5-1 with TRBJ2-1, with D unresolved. Trimming took off 2 bases at V and 5 bases at J, with 11 bases between the two ends. CDR3 length: 14 residues. Germline CDR1 reads SGHRS; CDR2 reads YFSETQ. DNA of the CDR3: TGCGCCAGCAGCTTCCCACGTGGGGACAATGAGCAGTTCTTC. This sequence encodes CASSFPRGDNEQFF.

This clonotype was recorded at least ten times. V is TRBV3-1 and J is TRBJ1-2; no reliable D call. Trimming cost V 1 base and J 1 base, with 16 bases left between them. The CDR3 is 17 residues long. CDR1 and CDR2 from the germline V gene are LGHDT and YNNKEL (reference sequence). CDR3 DNA: TGTGCCAGCAGCCAAGCAATGGCAGGACCCCTTAACTATGGCTACACCTTC. This gives the protein CASSQAMAGPLNYGYTF.

This clonotype was seen ten or more times. CDR3 protein: CASSDQQGANTGELFF. DNA for the CDR3: TGTGCCAGCAGCGACCAACAGGGAGCGAACACCGGGGAGCTGTTTTTT. The chain uses TRBV21-1 and TRBJ2-2; the listed D gene, TRBD1, was not tested against the DNA. TRBV21-1 is a pseudogene. The CDR3 loop spans 16 amino acids.

This clonotype was detected ten times or more. The CDR3 DNA follows: TGCAGTGCTAGAGGCCCGCAGGGTAAATACGAGCAGTACTTC. Protein product: CSARGPQGKYEQYF. The chain recombines TRBV20-1 with TRBJ2-7, with a tentative D call TRBD1 (5 bases). The V gene lost 1 base and the J gene lost 4 bases, with 14 bases spanning the gap. The CDR3 consists of 14 residues. Germline CDR1 and CDR2: DFQATT and SNEGSKA (reference sequence).

This clonotype was observed at least ten times. The chain uses TRBV27 and TRBJ2-7; a weak D match, TRBD2 (6 bases). The CDR3 consists of 14 residues. The V end was cut by 6 bases, the J end by 6 bases, with 18 bases between. The germline V gene has CDR1 MNHEY and CDR2 SMNVEV (reference sequence). The CDR3 spells CASSFVAGTVEQYF. The DNA of the CDR3 is TGTGCCAGCAGCTTTGTGGCGGGAACGGTCGAGCAGTACTTC.

This clonotype came up many times. The V gene is TRBV28, the J gene TRBJ2-1, with a possible D match to TRBD2 (6 bases). Germline CDR1 MDHEN, CDR2 SYDVKM. V was shortened by 3 bases and J by 0 bases, with 21 bases between the two germline ends. This CDR3 spans 19 amino acids. The CDR3 nucleotides are TGTGCCAGCAGTTTTCCCGGTAGCGGCTATAAAAGCTCCTACAATGAGCAGTTCTTC. Its protein is CASSFPGSGYKSSYNEQFF.

This clonotype is medium-sized (0.01 to 0.1%). CDR3 in DNA: TGCAGCGTTAAGGACAGAAACACAGATACGCAGTATTTT. Protein product: CSVKDRNTDTQYF. This chain uses TRBV29-1 with TRBJ2-3, with D maybe TRBD1 (6 bases). Trimming cost V 5 bases and J 2 bases, with 11 bases left between them. The V gene's germline CDR1 is SQVTM and CDR2 ANQGSEA. The CDR3 has 13 residues.

This clonotype showed up many times. V usage is TRBV20-1 and J usage is TRBJ2-1, with D possibly being TRBD1 (5 bases). CDR1 is DFQATT, CDR2 SNEGSKA, per germline (reference sequence). The CDR3 extends over 15 amino acids. V gave up 3 bases and J gave up 6 bases, with 18 bases separating them. Here the CDR3 DNA reads TGCAGTGCTAGGTTTAGGGGCTATAGTGGCAATGAGCAGTTCTTC. It codes for CSARFRGYSGNEQFF.

This clonotype was counted ten times or more. This rearrangement joins TRBV20-1 to TRBJ2-1, with 14 bases fitting TRBD2. The CDR3 has 15 amino acids. Germline CDR1 DFQATT, CDR2 SNEGSKA (reference sequence). V lost 3 bases and J lost 8; bases outside the gene matches: 6. The DNA of the CDR3 is TGCAGTGCTAGTGGACTAGCGGGAGGATGGGATGAGCAGTTCTTC. Its protein is CSASGLAGGWDEQFF.

This clonotype has a count of ten or more. V gene TRBV12-3 or TRBV12-4 combines with J gene TRBJ2-1; 7 positions agree with TRBD2. The V segment lost 6 bases and the J segment 5 bases; nucleotides outside the gene matches: 1. This CDR3 has 12 amino acids. CDR3 DNA sequence: TGTGCCAGCAGGGGAGGGAACAATGAGCAGTTCTTC. Translated, it gives CASRGGNNEQFF.

The chain carries TRBV19 and TRBJ2-1, with D possibly being TRBD1 (6 bases). V lost 4 bases to trimming and J lost 12 bases, with 10 bases between them. In germline, CDR1 is LNHDA, CDR2 SQIVND (reference sequence). The CDR3 contains 11 residues. CDR3 amino acids: CASSTQDRQFF. CDR3 DNA sequence: TGTGCCAGTAGTACCCAGGACAGGCAGTTCTTC. The full variable domain, its missing parts supplied by reference TRBV19 and TRBJ2-1, is DGGITQSPKYLFRKEGQNVTLSCEQNLNHDAMYWYRQDPGQGLRLIYYSQIVNDFQKGDIAEGYSVSREKKESFPLTVTSAQKNPTAFYLCASSTQDRQFFGPGTRLTVL.

This clonotype was counted at least ten times. The V and J genes are TRBV7-9 and TRBJ2-2, with TRBD2 matching 12 bases. The V gene's germline CDR1 is SEHNR and CDR2 FQNEAQ (reference sequence). The CDR3 runs 16 residues. V shed 3 bases and J 3 bases; nucleotides not matched to a gene: 2. Here the CDR3 DNA reads TGTGCCAGCAGCTTGGGACTAGCGGGCGACACCGGGGAGCTGTTTTTT. It is translated as CASSLGLAGDTGELFF. The full variable domain, rest sourced from reference TRBV7-9 and TRBJ2-2, is DTGVSQNPRHKITKRGQNVTFRCDPISEHNRLYWYRQTLGQGPEFLTYFQNEAQLEKSRLLSDRFSAERPKGSFSTLEIQRTEQGDSAMYLCASSLGLAGDTGELFFGEGSRLTVL.

This clonotype was observed at least ten times. The rearrangement joins TRBV20-1 to TRBJ2-6; D call uncertain. The germline gives CDR1 DFQATT, CDR2 SNEGSKA (reference sequence). Trimming took off 0 bases at V and 0 bases at J, with 6 bases between the two ends. The CDR3 sequence is 15 residues long. CDR3 in DNA: TGCAGTGCTAGAGACCTAACCTCTGGGGCCAACGTCCTGACTTTC. Its protein product is CSARDLTSGANVLTF.

V is TRBV29-1 and J is TRBJ1-1; TRBD1 is a possible D gene (6 bases). Germline-derived CDR1 and CDR2 are SQVTM and ANQGSEA. Trimming took 8 bases from V and 0 from J, leaving 16 bases between them. The CDR3 has 14 amino acids. The CDR3 sequence: CSIRGGAVNTEAFF. The DNA for the CDR3 is TGCAGCATCCGGGGGGGGGCAGTGAACACTGAAGCTTTCTTT.

This clonotype was recorded at least ten times. The chain combines TRBV7-3 with TRBJ1-5; D is unclear. Per the germline V gene, CDR1 is SGHTA and CDR2 is FQGTGA. The CDR3 length is 13 residues. The V end lost 5 bases, the J end lost 1 base, and 6 bases lay between the germline ends. The CDR3 DNA is TGTGCCAGCAGCGAGGGAAGCAATCAGCCCCAGCATTTT. It translates to CASSEGSNQPQHF.

This clonotype was seen many times. The rearrangement joins TRBV12-3 or TRBV12-4 to TRBJ1-5; D unresolved. V lost 5 bases to trimming and J lost 8 bases, with 13 bases between them. The CDR3 extends over 13 amino acids. The DNA for the CDR3 is TGTGCCAGCAGTCCTGCTACTGGGGAGCCCCAGCATTTT. Its protein product is CASSPATGEPQHF.

This clonotype was observed a few times. V usage is TRBV30 and J usage is TRBJ1-2; TRBD1 agrees at 10 bases. Germline lookup yields CDR1 GTSNPN and CDR2 SVGIG (reference sequence). J lost 2 bases, V lost 4 bases, and 10 bases had no gene match. The CDR3 consists of 16 residues. The CDR3 loop reads CAWKHGGQGHNYGYTF. As DNA, the CDR3 is TGTGCCTGGAAACACGGGGGACAGGGGCACAACTATGGCTACACCTTC.